This is a list of T cell receptor beta chains from one sample in a study of T cell repertoires in cytomegalovirus infection. TCRdb processed the reads anew with MiXCR; each CDR3 protein has one entry. In the table there are around 430,000 distinct CDR3 sequences, under 45% of which are singletons. These receptors lack a known antigen. The sample was cultured PBMCs, taken from culture after CMV antigen stimulation. The receptors were gathered from a human donor in good health (CMV status not recorded). Some clones in this sample may be carry-over from other donors' samples. Both conserved end residues are part of each CDR3. The order of the fields is J gene, clone size, V gene, D gene, CDR3 DNA, CDR3 protein. A D gene is named only where the DNA matches it firmly. Size is stated for part of the rows, as once, few or many counts, or as a class when the clone is expanded.

TRBJ2-7 | - | TRBV6-1 | TRBD2 | TGTGCCAGCGGTGGAGCGGGGTCCTACGAGCAGTACTTC | CASGGAGSYEQYF
TRBJ2-3 | - | TRBV19 | TRBD2 | TGTGCCAGTACCGAGGGACTAGCGGGGGGGGCAGATACGCAGTATTTT | CASTEGLAGGADTQYF
TRBJ2-1 | - | TRBV27 | TRBD2 | TGTGCCAGCAGTGGCCGGGACCGCCGGGCTAGCGGGAGTAGGGAGCAGTTCTTC | CASSGRDRRASGSREQFF
TRBJ2-1 | - | TRBV6-1 | - | TGTGCCAGCAGTGAGGAGGGGGCCTGGTCCAATGAGCAGTTCTTC | CASSEEGAWSNEQFF
TRBJ1-1 | - | TRBV20-1 | - | TGCAGTGCTAGAGGGGGACGGATTGATGAAGCTTTCTTT | CSARGGRIDEAFF
TRBJ1-1 | few | TRBV5-1 | - | TGCGCCAGCACCTCGGCCGGGGGTCGGACTGAAGCTTTCTTT | CASTSAGGRTEAFF
TRBJ1-1 | - | TRBV7-6 | TRBD1 | TGTGCCAGCAGCATAGGACAGGCGGACACTGAAGCTTTCTTT | CASSIGQADTEAFF
TRBJ2-1 | - | TRBV19 | - | TGTGCCAGTGGAGGACCCGGGGCCAATGAGCAGTTCTTC | CASGGPGANEQFF
TRBJ1-2 | - | TRBV12-3/TRBV12-4 | TRBD1 | TGTGCCAGCAGTTCACCCCGTTACAGGGGCCATGGCTACACCTTC | CASSSPRYRGHGYTF
TRBJ2-7 | - | TRBV29-1 | - | TGCAGCGTTGTCATCTACGAGCAGTACTTC | CSVVIYEQYF
TRBJ2-3 | few | TRBV6-8 | - | TGTGCCAGCAGTCCGGATAGACTCACAGATACGCAGTATTTT | CASSPDRLTDTQYF
TRBJ2-1 | - | TRBV15 | TRBD2 | TGTGCCACCCGACTAGCGGGAGAAAACAATGAGCAGTTCTTC | CATRLAGENNEQFF
TRBJ2-2 | - | TRBV6-8 | - | TGTGCCAGCGGACCATGGAGGGGGAACACCGGGGAGCTGTTTTTT | CASGPWRGNTGELFF
TRBJ2-3 | - | TRBV18 | - | TGTGCCAGCTCACCTACTATGGCTAGCCGCCTGGGAGATACGCAGTATTTT | CASSPTMASRLGDTQYF
TRBJ1-4 | few | TRBV11-2 | - | TGTGCCAGCAGCCCCGAAGGTGAAAAACTGTTTTTT | CASSPEGEKLFF
TRBJ1-1 | - | TRBV12-3/TRBV12-4 | - | TGTGCCAGCACCTCTCCCGTTAACACTGAAGCTTTCTTT | CASTSPVNTEAFF
TRBJ2-1 | - | TRBV7-2 | TRBD2 | TGTGCCAGCAGCTTAGTCGGGGGGGCATTGAATGAGCAGTTCTTC | CASSLVGGALNEQFF
TRBJ2-1 | - | TRBV3-1 | TRBD2 | TGTGCCAGCAGCCAACGGGGGGTCCTTCGCTTC | CASSQRGVLRF
TRBJ2-3 | - | TRBV11-2 | TRBD2 | TGTGCCAGCAGCTTACCGGGAGGGCCGACAGATACGCAGTATTTT | CASSLPGGPTDTQYF
TRBJ2-1 | - | TRBV7-2 | TRBD2 | TGTGCCAGCAGCTTACAGAGTCTAGCGGGGTACAATGAGCAGTTCTTC | CASSLQSLAGYNEQFF
TRBJ1-1 | - | TRBV6-5 | - | TGTGCCAGCAGGAGAATGGGTACTGAAGCTTTCTTT | CASRRMGTEAFF
TRBJ2-3 | few | TRBV18 | TRBD2 | TGTGCCAGCTCACCCCTACTCGGACTAGCGGGAGGGACAGATACGCAGTATTTT | CASSPLLGLAGGTDTQYF
TRBJ2-5 | - | TRBV7-2 | TRBD2 | TGTGCCAGCAGCCCCGGGGGGGCCCGAGAGACCCAGTACTTC | CASSPGGARETQYF
TRBJ1-6 | - | TRBV4-1 | - | TGCGCCAGCAGCCCCGGAGTTTGGAGTAATTCACCCCTCCACTTT | CASSPGVWSNSPLHF
TRBJ1-6 | - | TRBV27 | - | TGTGCCAGCAGTTTATCGTGGGCCGATAATTCACCCCTCCACTTT | CASSLSWADNSPLHF
TRBJ1-1 | - | TRBV11-2 | - | TGTGCCAGCAGCTTAGGTTATGTAAACACTGAAGCTTTCTTT | CASSLGYVNTEAFF
TRBJ2-5 | - | TRBV28 | - | TGTGCCAGCACCCATTCCGTGGGGGAGGAGACCCAGTACTTC | CASTHSVGEETQYF
TRBJ2-2 | few | TRBV7-8 | - | TGTGCCAGCAGCCTAACGATGGGGGCCTGGGGCACCGGGGAGCTGTTTTTT | CASSLTMGAWGTGELFF
TRBJ2-7 | - | TRBV7-3 | TRBD1 | TGTGCCAGCAGCCCAGCAGGGGGATACTACGAGCAGTACTTC | CASSPAGGYYEQYF